This T cell receptor (beta chain) was profiled in a study of T cell responses to AZD1222 COVID-19 vaccine. The CDR3 runs to 16 residues. CDR1 is LGHNA and CDR2 is YSLEER in the germline V gene. Trimming took 3 bases from V and 3 from J; bases not matched to a gene: 7. The protocol was immunoSEQ multiplex PCR, while the TCRdb copy is restricted to in-frame clones and leaves out a portion. The sample holds about 86,000 clones, 60% to 80% seen once. The material sequenced was peripheral blood, taken on day 0 of AZD1222 vaccination. The V and J genes are TRBV4-3 and TRBJ1-2, with 10 positions matching TRBD1. The TCR was taken from an adult in good health. The CDR3 protein is CASSHQGQGKHYGYTF. The CDR3 nucleotides read TGCGCCAGCAGCCACCAGGGACAGGGGAAACACTATGGCTACACCTTC.